Presented here are 8 T cell receptor beta chains from one specimen sequenced in a study of control samples from healthy donors and cancer patients. Profiling relied on immunoSEQ multiplex PCR, and the TCRdb table lists in-frame clones only, not all of them. Of 150,000 to 200,000 clones in the sample, roughly 92% were seen once. Input material: blood. The receptors originated from a man between 25 and 39 years old in good health.

In DNA, the CDR3 is TGTGCCAGTACCGCGGCGGGGGGACTCACAGATACGCAGTATTTT. As protein: CASTAAGGLTDTQYF. The chain joins TRBV19 to TRBJ2-3, with 8 bases lining up with TRBD2. Germline trimming cut 7 bases from V and 2 bases from J; bases unmatched to any gene: 8. Looked up from germline, CDR1 is LNHDA and CDR2 is SQIVND (reference sequence). The CDR3 consists of 15 residues.

The CDR3 protein is CASSKEGEAYEQYF. The CDR3 DNA sequence: TGTGCCAGCAGCAAAGAGGGAGAAGCATACGAGCAGTACTTC. The gene calls are TRBV21-1 and TRBJ2-7; TRBD2 is taken as the D call from the table, unchecked against the DNA. TRBV21-1 is a known pseudogene. The CDR3 loop spans 14 amino acids.

V is TRBV7-9 and J is TRBJ1-2, with a possible D match to TRBD1 (5 bases). Trimming removed 3 bases from V and 1 base from J, with 18 bases in between. From germline, CDR1 is SEHNR and CDR2 FQNEAQ (reference sequence). The CDR3 contains 17 residues. CDR3 sequence: CASSFSASGTINYGYTF. DNA of the CDR3: TGTGCCAGCAGCTTTTCCGCTTCAGGGACGATTAACTATGGCTACACCTTC.

V is TRBV5-1 and J is TRBJ2-2, with D perhaps being TRBD1 or TRBD2 (5 bases each). There are 15 residues in the CDR3. The germline V and J ends were trimmed by 4 bases and 6 bases, with 16 bases remaining between them. Looked up from germline, CDR1 is SGHRS and CDR2 is YFSETQ. CDR3 amino acids: CASSLDPRGAGELFF. CDR3 nucleotide sequence: TGCGCCAGCAGCCTGGACCCCCGAGGGGCCGGGGAGCTGTTTTTT.

V gene TRBV19 combines with J gene TRBJ1-2; 7 bases fit TRBD1. The CDR3 is 17 amino acids. Per the germline V gene, CDR1 is LNHDA and CDR2 is SQIVND (reference sequence). Trimming took 6 bases from V and 8 from J; bases not matched to a gene: 21. The chain's CDR3 is CASRSDRVGAGTEGYTF. The CDR3 region has the DNA TGTGCCAGTAGATCCGACAGGGTGGGAGCTGGCACAGAGGGCTACACCTTC.

The chain uses TRBV12-3 or TRBV12-4 and TRBJ1-1; the D is unclear. V lost 1 base, J lost 10 bases, and 13 bases lay in between. CDR3 length: 13 residues. The CDR3 DNA sequence: TGTGCCAGCAGTTTAGGACCCCAGATTGGAGCTTTCTTT. Amino acid sequence: CASSLGPQIGAFF.

V is TRBV6-5 and J is TRBJ2-5; possible D gene TRBD2, 6 bases. Deletions cut 1 base from V and 1 base from J, with 13 bases between. CDR1 MNHEY and CDR2 SVGAGI come from the germline V gene. The CDR3 is 16 residues long. As DNA, the CDR3 is TGTGCCAGCAGTTACTTGACCGGGACTCTCCAAGAGACCCAGTACTTC. It is translated as CASSYLTGTLQETQYF.

This rearrangement joins TRBV5-6 to TRBJ1-5; D uncertain. With 0 bases removed from V and 8 bases from J, the gap between germline ends came to 24 bases. Germline V gives CDR1 SGHDT, CDR2 YYEEEE. CDR3 length: 18 amino acids. The CDR3 spells CASSLAGGSGVRAEPQHF. The CDR3 nucleotides are TGTGCCAGCAGCTTGGCGGGCGGGTCGGGCGTTCGCGCGGAGCCCCAGCATTTT.